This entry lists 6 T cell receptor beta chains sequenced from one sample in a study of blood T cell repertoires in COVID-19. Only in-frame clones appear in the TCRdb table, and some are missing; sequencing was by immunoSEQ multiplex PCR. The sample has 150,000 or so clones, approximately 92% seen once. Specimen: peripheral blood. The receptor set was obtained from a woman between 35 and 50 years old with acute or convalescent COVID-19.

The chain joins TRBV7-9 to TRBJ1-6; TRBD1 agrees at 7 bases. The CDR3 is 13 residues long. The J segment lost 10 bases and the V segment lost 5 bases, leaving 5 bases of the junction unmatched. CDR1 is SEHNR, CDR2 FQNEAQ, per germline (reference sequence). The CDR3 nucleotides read TGTGCCAGCAGCCTAACAGGGGCGTCACCCCTCCACTTT. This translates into CASSLTGASPLHF.

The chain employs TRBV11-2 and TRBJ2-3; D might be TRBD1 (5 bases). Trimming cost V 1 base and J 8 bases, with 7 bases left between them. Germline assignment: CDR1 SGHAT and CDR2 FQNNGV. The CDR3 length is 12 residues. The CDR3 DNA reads TGTGCCAGCAGCTTAGCCAGGGCTACGCAGTATTTT. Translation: CASSLARATQYF.

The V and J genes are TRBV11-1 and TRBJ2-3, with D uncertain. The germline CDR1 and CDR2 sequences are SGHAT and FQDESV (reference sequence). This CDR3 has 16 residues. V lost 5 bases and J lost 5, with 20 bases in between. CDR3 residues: CASSPFPGTVGDTQYF. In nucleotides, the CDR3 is TGTGCCAGCAGCCCATTCCCCGGAACAGTCGGAGATACGCAGTATTTT. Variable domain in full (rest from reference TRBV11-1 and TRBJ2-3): EAEVAQSPRYKITEKSQAVAFWCDPISGHATLYWYRQILGQGPELLVQFQDESVVDDSQLPKDRFSAERLKGVDSTLKIQPAELGDSAMYLCASSPFPGTVGDTQYFGPGTRLTVL.

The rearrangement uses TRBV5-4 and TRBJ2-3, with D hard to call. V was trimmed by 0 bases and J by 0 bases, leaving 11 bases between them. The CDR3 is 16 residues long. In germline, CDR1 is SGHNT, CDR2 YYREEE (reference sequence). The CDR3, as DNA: TGTGCCAGCAGCTTGGCCGCTGAGATTAGCACAGATACGCAGTATTTT. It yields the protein CASSLAAEISTDTQYF.

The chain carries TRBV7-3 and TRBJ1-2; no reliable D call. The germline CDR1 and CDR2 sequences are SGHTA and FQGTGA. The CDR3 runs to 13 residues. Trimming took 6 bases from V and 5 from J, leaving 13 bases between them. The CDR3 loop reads CASSPGREYGYTF. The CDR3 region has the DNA TGTGCCAGCAGTCCGGGGAGGGAATATGGCTACACCTTC.

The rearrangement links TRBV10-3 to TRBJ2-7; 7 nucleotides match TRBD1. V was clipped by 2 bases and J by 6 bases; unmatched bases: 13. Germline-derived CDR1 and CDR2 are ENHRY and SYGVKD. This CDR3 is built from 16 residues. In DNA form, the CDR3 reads TGTGCCATCAGTGAGACCCCGGGGCAGGGGGATATCGAGCAGTACTTC. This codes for CAISETPGQGDIEQYF.